The source of this T cell receptor (beta chain) is a study of CD8 T cells in Susac syndrome. Study information: Blood was drawn from Susac syndrome patients while they were therapy-naive, on corticosteroids, or on intravenous immunoglobulin alone.

With random hexamers, roughly 0.5 to 1 ug RNA was reverse transcribed. Each CDR3 protein gets one entry after TCRdb re-called the immunoSEQ multiplex PCR reads with MiXCR. Among 84,000 or so distinct CDR3 sequences listed, about 96% were seen once. Germline CDR1 SEHNR, CDR2 FQNEAQ (reference sequence). This CDR3 region has 13 residues. V was clipped by 5 bases and J by 4 bases, with 11 bases between them. The sequencing input was CD8+ T cells from PBMCs. The rearrangement uses TRBV7-9 and TRBJ1-1; D is unresolved. This sequence was found in a human donor with Susac syndrome. Here the CDR3 reads CASSPPWGTEAFF. The CDR3 coding sequence is TGTGCCAGCAGCCCCCCTTGGGGCACTGAAGCTTTCTTT.